Following are 16 T cell receptor beta chains from one sample sequenced in a study of regulatory T cells in long-lasting Graves disease. Arm-PCR of CDR3 regions and iRepertoire HTBI primers were the basis on which TCR beta libraries were built. TCRdb redid the calling of the multiplex PCR reads with MiXCR, one entry per CDR3 protein. The repertoire holds 350,000 to 500,000 distinct CDR3 sequences, with 21% as singletons. Time point given: persistent/refractory GD, antithyroid drugs over 5 years with positive TRAb. Generation of the TCR library employed RNA extracted from PBMCs. Sequences were derived from peripheral blood mononuclear cells (PBMCs), sampled when the disease was refractory, from a patient treated with antithyroid drugs. The origin of the receptors is a female donor with Graves disease.

This clonotype was observed at least ten times. CDR3 protein: CASTLSGRAGGELFF. CDR3 DNA sequence: TGTGCCAGCACCCTAAGCGGGAGGGCCGGCGGGGAGCTGTTTTTT. This chain uses TRBV2 with TRBJ2-2; 10 bases line up with TRBD2. Per germline, CDR1 SNHLY and CDR2 FYNNEI. The V segment lost 7 bases and the J segment 7 bases; nucleotides outside the gene matches: 9. CDR3 length: 15 amino acids.

This clonotype was observed once. Being one base from a much bigger clone, this may be a read error. The J gene is TRBJ2-7, the V gene TRBV29-1; 7 positions match TRBD2. Per germline, CDR1 SQVTM and CDR2 ANQGSEA. CDR3 length equals 13 residues. The CDR3 sequence: CSAELAGDYEQYF. As DNA, the CDR3 is TGCAGCGCTGAACTGGCGGGGGACTACGAGCAGTACTTC.

In this sample, this clonotype turned up many times. V gene TRBV2 combines with J gene TRBJ1-5; D ambiguous. V shed 7 bases and J shed 2 bases, with 12 bases lying between them. The length of the CDR3 is 14 residues. Per germline, CDR1 SNHLY and CDR2 FYNNEI. The DNA of the CDR3 is TGTGCCAGCATGCTAAGGGCAGGCAATCAGCCCCAGCATTTT. This translates into CASMLRAGNQPQHF.

This clonotype was picked up a small number of times. V and J are TRBV10-3 and TRBJ1-5; TRBD1 aligns across 7 bases. The V gene's germline CDR1 is ENHRY and CDR2 SYGVKD. The trim removed 4 bases at V and 2 bases at J, leaving 5 bases unmatched. This CDR3 comprises 15 residues. The CDR3 spells CAISVGQGGNQPQHF. CDR3 sequence (DNA): TGTGCCATCAGTGTAGGGCAGGGGGGCAATCAGCCCCAGCATTTT.

A word on this clonotype: The junction shows a germline mismatch at one end, possibly a read error. The rearrangement uses TRBV5-1 and TRBJ2-7, with D perhaps TRBD2 (5 bases). The CDR3 loop spans 13 amino acids. CDR1 and CDR2 (germline): SGHRS, YFSETQ. CDR3 sequence (DNA): TGTGCCAGCAGCTTGTGGCTACTAGACGAGCAGTACTTC. This codes for CASSLWLLDEQYF.

This clonotype was detected a few times. The V and J genes are TRBV14 and TRBJ2-7; 11 nucleotides align to TRBD2. Germline values: CDR1 SGHDN, CDR2 FVKESK. There are 19 residues in the CDR3. J gave up 3 bases and V 6 bases, and 19 bases lay outside the gene matches. In nucleotides, the CDR3 is TGTGCCAGCAGTAAAGGAGGGGCAAGGCTAGCGGGAGGATACTACGAGCAGTACTTC. Protein product: CASSKGGARLAGGYYEQYF.

This clonotype came up many times. This chain links TRBV6-1 with TRBJ2-2; D might be TRBD2 (5 bases). The V end was cut by 7 bases, the J end by 5 bases, with 11 bases between. This CDR3 is 13 amino acids long. Germline CDR1 MNHNS, CDR2 SASEGT. The CDR3 sequence: CASIVPGTGELFF. The CDR3 coding sequence is TGTGCCAGCATAGTTCCGGGGACCGGGGAGCTGTTTTTT.

The chain carries TRBV25-1 and TRBJ2-5; the D gene is possibly TRBD2 (7 bases). Trimming shortened V by 2 bases and J by 5 bases, and 21 bases separated the two germline ends. This CDR3 is built from 17 residues. Germline V gene data show CDR1 as MGHDK and CDR2 as SYGVNS. Written as DNA, the CDR3 is TGTGCCAGCAGTGAAGTCGGGAGAGGGGGGGTGGGGGAGACCCAGTACTTC. It specifies CASSEVGRGGVGETQYF.

This chain links TRBV20-1 with TRBJ2-7; 14 bases match TRBD2. CDR3 size: 12 residues. The germline V gene encodes CDR1 DFQATT and CDR2 SNEGSKA (reference sequence). CDR3 residues: CSWGLAGDEQYF. In DNA form, the CDR3 reads TGCTCCTGGGGACTAGCGGGAGACGAGCAGTACTTC.

This clonotype was detected ten times or more. This chain connects TRBV10-3 to TRBJ2-5; no firm D call. This CDR3 region has 11 residues. The V gene lost 7 bases and the J gene lost 1 base, with 4 bases spanning the gap. Germline V lookup: CDR1 ENHRY, CDR2 SYGVKD. The CDR3 DNA sequence: TGTGCCATCATGGCCCAAGAGACCCAGTACTTC. Protein: CAIMAQETQYF.

This sequence joins TRBV5-6 and TRBJ1-1, with D possibly being TRBD1 (5 bases). V gave up 9 bases and J gave up 4 bases, with 19 bases separating them. Germline V gene lookup returns CDR1 SGHDT and CDR2 YYEEEE. The CDR3 has 14 amino acids. CDR3 sequence (DNA): TGTGCCACCTCGCCGGAGGGGTATGGCACTGAAGCTTTCTTT. Amino acids: CATSPEGYGTEAFF.

There are a few counts of this clonotype. The chain couples TRBV30 to TRBJ2-2, with 7 nucleotides matching TRBD2. Germline lookup yields CDR1 GTSNPN and CDR2 SVGIG (reference sequence). This CDR3 is 15 amino acids long. The trim removed 0 bases at V and 0 bases at J, leaving 1 base unmatched. This CDR3 is CAWSVAGTNTGELFF. The CDR3 DNA reads as TGTGCCTGGAGTGTAGCGGGAACGAACACCGGGGAGCTGTTTTTT. The variable domain in full, with the rest retrieved from reference TRBV30 and TRBJ2-2, is SQTIHQWPATLVQPVGSPLSLECTVEGTSNPNLYWYRQAAGRGLQLLFYSVGIGQISSEVPQNLSASRPQDRQFILSSKKLLLSDSGFYLCAWSVAGTNTGELFFGEGSRLTVL.

This chain links TRBV19 with TRBJ1-1, with D uncertain. The CDR3 has 12 amino acids. Trimming took off 7 bases at V and 6 bases at J, with 12 bases between the two ends. Germline assignment: CDR1 LNHDA and CDR2 SQIVND (reference sequence). The CDR3 spells CASIGRAAEAFF. DNA of the CDR3: TGTGCCAGTATCGGGAGGGCAGCTGAAGCTTTCTTT.

In this sample, this clonotype turned up many times. The chain recombines TRBV27 with TRBJ2-7; 11 bases agree with TRBD2. Losses at the gene ends were 5 bases for V and 3 bases for J; bases not matched to a gene: 9. CDR1 and CDR2 from the germline V gene are MNHEY and SMNVEV (reference sequence). The length of the CDR3 is 16 residues. DNA of the CDR3: TGTGCCAGCAGTCCGACACTAGCGGGAGAAGTCTACGAGCAGTACTTC. Amino acids: CASSPTLAGEVYEQYF.

This chain uses TRBV28 with TRBJ2-5, with 9 bases aligning to TRBD2. The J call is uncertain, as TRBJ2-1 better fits the DNA end. Germline V gives CDR1 MDHEN, CDR2 SYDVKM. This CDR3 is built from 15 residues. As DNA, the CDR3 is TGTGCCAGCAGTTTCGCTCGGCGGGAGGGTAATGAGCAGTTCTTC. Its translation: CASSFARREGNEQFF.

As for this clonotype: Mismatch with germline at one junction end may stem from a read error. The chain employs TRBV6-5 and TRBJ2-5; 7 bases align to TRBD2. TRBJ2-1 matches the DNA end more closely, so the J call is doubtful. The CDR3 runs to 15 residues. Germline V lookup: CDR1 MNHEY, CDR2 SVGAGI. The CDR3 DNA reads as TGTGCCAGCAGTGACTCGGGGGGAACCTACAATGAGCAGTTCTTC. Translated, it gives CASSDSGGTYNEQFF.